The 31 T cell receptor beta chains below all came from one sample that was sequenced in a study of cytomegalovirus exposure and HLA in healthy donors. Amplification used 60 Vbeta primers and 13 Jbeta primers. Sequencing was performed with immunoSEQ multiplex PCR; in TCRdb, only in-frame clones are kept and a portion is missing. Of about 150,000 clones listed, 65% to 80% are singletons. The sequencing sample was made of PBMCs. These receptors were obtained from a young man in good health and CMV-seronegative.

J is TRBJ1-5 and V is TRBV30; tentatively, D is TRBD1 (5 bases). CDR3 length equals 13 residues. V shed 5 bases and J shed 3 bases, with 11 bases lying between them. In germline, CDR1 is GTSNPN, CDR2 SVGIG (reference sequence). DNA for the CDR3: TGTGCCTGGCAGGGATCACACAATCAGCCCCAGCATTTT. Protein sequence: CAWQGSHNQPQHF.

The chain combines TRBV10-1 with TRBJ2-7; 7 nucleotides line up with TRBD1. The V segment lost 5 bases and the J segment 2 bases; nucleotides outside the gene matches: 6. Germline CDR1 reads WNHNN; CDR2 reads SYGVQD (reference sequence). The CDR3 is 14 amino acids. CDR3 amino acids: CASSSRDSAYEQYF. The CDR3 coding sequence is TGCGCCAGCAGTTCCCGGGACAGCGCCTACGAGCAGTACTTC.

Regarding this clone: Germline and junction disagree at one end, which may indicate a read error. V gene TRBV5-4 combines with J gene TRBJ2-7; TRBD2 aligns across 8 bases. The CDR3 has 16 residues. CDR1 SGHNT and CDR2 YYREEE come from the germline V gene (reference sequence). The CDR3 loop is CASSLGGGRTFYEQYF. CDR3 nucleotides: TGTGCCAGCAGTTTGGGCGGGGGGCGAACATTCTACGAGCAGTACTTC.

V and J are TRBV5-1 and TRBJ2-1, with TRBD1 as a possible D gene (5 bases). This CDR3 spans 15 amino acids. Trimming removed 0 bases at V and 1 base at J, with 8 bases between. From germline, CDR1 is SGHRS and CDR2 YFSETQ. The CDR3 DNA reads as TGCGCCAGCAGCTTGGTCGACAGTTCCTACAATGAGCAGTTCTTC. It specifies CASSLVDSSYNEQFF.

CDR3 nucleotide sequence: TGTGCCAGCAGCTTATGGGCAGGGGGCCGCACTGAAGCTTTCTTT. Translated, it gives CASSLWAGGRTEAFF. The chain has TRBV7-2 and TRBJ1-1, with 8 bases lining up with TRBD1. There are 15 residues in the CDR3. Germline V CDR1 and CDR2: SGHTA, FQGNSA. Losses at the gene ends were 2 bases for V and 4 bases for J; bases not matched to a gene: 6.

The rearrangement joins TRBV18 to TRBJ1-1; a possible D gene is TRBD1 (6 bases). Per germline, CDR1 KGHSH and CDR2 LQKENI. This CDR3 region has 14 residues. Trimming stripped 3 bases from V and 0 bases from J, with 8 bases between. Here the CDR3 reads CASSPTGMNTEAFF. CDR3 nucleotides: TGTGCCAGCTCACCCACAGGGATGAACACTGAAGCTTTCTTT.

This clone has more than one count but fewer than ten. The chain recombines TRBV6-1 with TRBJ1-4; no reliable D call. The CDR3 extends over 15 amino acids. The germline V and J ends were trimmed by 2 bases and 5 bases, with 12 bases remaining between them. Germline assignment: CDR1 MNHNS and CDR2 SASEGT. The CDR3 DNA reads TGTGCCAGCAGTGAACCGGTGAAAAGCAATGAAAAACTGTTTTTT. It encodes CASSEPVKSNEKLFF.

The J gene is TRBJ2-2, the V gene TRBV4-1, with 8 nucleotides matching TRBD1. Trimming cost V 4 bases and J 6 bases; bases outside gene matches: 13. The CDR3 has 17 residues. Per germline, CDR1 MGHRA and CDR2 YSYEKL. This chain's CDR3 is CASSLVTGGVVAGELFF. CDR3 coding DNA: TGCGCCAGCAGCCTCGTAACAGGGGGAGTCGTGGCCGGGGAGCTGTTTTTT.

This rearrangement joins TRBV4-1 to TRBJ2-7, with TRBD2 as a possible D gene (5 bases). Germline V gene lookup returns CDR1 MGHRA and CDR2 YSYEKL. CDR3 size: 16 residues. The germline V and J ends were trimmed by 2 bases and 3 bases, with 17 bases remaining between them. DNA for the CDR3: TGCGCCAGCAGCCAAAGAGGCTCGGACTTAGACTACGAGCAGTACTTC. Its translation is CASSQRGSDLDYEQYF.

The chain links TRBV4-1 to TRBJ2-3; D perhaps matches TRBD2 (5 bases). V lost 0 bases, J lost 3 bases, and 10 bases lay in between. Germline values: CDR1 MGHRA, CDR2 YSYEKL. This CDR3 has 15 amino acids. The CDR3 here is CASSQEKRTTDTQYF. The CDR3 nucleotides read TGCGCCAGCAGCCAAGAAAAACGGACTACAGATACGCAGTATTTT.

This clone showed up just a few times. V gene TRBV7-2 combines with J gene TRBJ2-1, with D possibly TRBD2 on 5 matching bases. Germline V gene data show CDR1 as SGHTA and CDR2 as FQGNSA. CDR3 size: 14 residues. V was trimmed by 1 base and J by 10 bases, leaving 14 bases between them. The CDR3 here is CASSLDPSRWEQFF. The CDR3 DNA reads as TGTGCCAGCAGCTTAGACCCTAGCCGGTGGGAGCAGTTCTTC.

This clone was detected only once. As DNA, the CDR3 is TGTGCCAGCAGCTTGCAGGGGGCTTCTAGCACAGATACGCAGTATTTT. Translated: CASSLQGASSTDTQYF. The chain employs TRBV7-2 and TRBJ2-3; 8 bases match TRBD1. Germline CDR1 and CDR2: SGHTA and FQGNSA. This CDR3 is built from 16 residues. The V segment lost 3 bases and the J segment 0 bases; nucleotides outside the gene matches: 5.

In its sample, this clone was seen once. The chain is built from TRBV7-2 and TRBJ1-1; D ambiguous. Germline V lookup: CDR1 SGHTA, CDR2 FQGNSA. This CDR3 is 14 amino acids long. Trimming left V 5 bases short and J 3 bases short, with 13 bases between. The CDR3 DNA follows: TGTGCCAGCAGCGCTACCCCGGGATACACTGAAGCTTTCTTT. Translation gives CASSATPGYTEAFF.

Concerning this clone: A junction end diverges from the germline sequence, so it may reflect a read error. This sequence joins TRBV14 and TRBJ2-7; 7 nucleotides agree with TRBD1. The CDR3 sequence is 12 residues long. Germline V gene sequence: CDR1 SGHDN, CDR2 FVKESK. The CDR3 protein is CASSQAMGQPHF. CDR3 nucleotide sequence: TGTGCCAGCAGCCAAGCGATGGGACAGCCGCACTTC. The full variable domain, its missing parts supplied by reference TRBV14 and TRBJ2-7, is EAGVTQFPSHSVIEKGQTVTLRCDPISGHDNLYWYRRVMGKEIKFLLHFVKESKQDESGMPNNRFLAERTGGTYSTLKVQPAELEDSGVYFCASSQAMGQPHFGPGTRLTVT.

The table lists this clone with a count of one. The genes are TRBV7-9 and TRBJ1-4; TRBD1 might be the D (5 bases). Trimming took off 1 base at V and 5 bases at J, with 14 bases between the two ends. The CDR3 consists of 16 residues. Germline loops: CDR1 SEHNR, CDR2 FQNEAQ (reference sequence). The CDR3: CASSLEIVGRNEKLFF. The CDR3 nucleotides read TGTGCCAGCAGCTTAGAAATTGTGGGGCGGAATGAAAAACTGTTTTTT.

The chain couples TRBV29-1 to TRBJ1-2, with D perhaps TRBD1 (5 bases). Germline CDR1 and CDR2: SQVTM and ANQGSEA. This CDR3 has 13 residues. V was cut by 1 base and J by 3 bases, with 9 bases left in between. CDR3 amino acids: CSVEGGRDYGYTF. The DNA for the CDR3 is TGCAGCGTTGAAGGGGGCAGGGACTATGGCTACACCTTC.

The chain carries TRBV5-1 and TRBJ2-5; 15 bases are shared with TRBD2. The CDR3 loop spans 17 amino acids. J was trimmed by 4 bases and V by 3 bases; bases with no gene match: 7. Germline CDR1 SGHRS, CDR2 YFSETQ. CDR3 region: CASSSGLAGGHGETQYF. The CDR3 bases are TGCGCCAGCAGCTCTGGACTAGCGGGAGGGCATGGAGAGACCCAGTACTTC.

This clone has only one observation. This chain links TRBV15 with TRBJ2-1; D is perhaps TRBD2 (5 bases). This CDR3 has 15 amino acids. CDR1 LNHNV and CDR2 YYDKDF come from the germline V gene (reference sequence). Trimming stripped 0 bases from V and 2 bases from J, with 8 bases between. The CDR3 DNA follows: TGTGCCACCAGCAGAGACCGGGATCCCTACAATGAGCAGTTCTTC. Protein sequence: CATSRDRDPYNEQFF.

The chain is built from TRBV5-1 and TRBJ2-3, with D maybe TRBD1 (5 bases). Between the trimmed V and J ends, which lost 4 bases and 2 bases, there was a span of 26 bases. Germline V lookup: CDR1 SGHRS, CDR2 YFSETQ. CDR3 length: 19 amino acids. The CDR3 coding sequence is TGCGCCAGCAGCCCTGGTGGACGGCGGACACCAAGCCTCACAGATACGCAGTATTTT. It yields the protein CASSPGGRRTPSLTDTQYF. Filled out from reference TRBV5-1 and TRBJ2-3, the complete variable domain reads KAGVTQTPRYLIKTRGQQVTLSCSPISGHRSVSWYQQTPGQGLQFLFEYFSETQRNKGNFPGRFSGRQFSNSRSEMNVSTLELGDSALYLCASSPGGRRTPSLTDTQYFGPGTRLTVL.

The chain has TRBV27 and TRBJ1-2; TRBD1 agrees at 11 bases. V was clipped by 0 bases and J by 5 bases; unmatched bases: 5. The CDR3 is 16 residues long. CDR1 and CDR2 (germline): MNHEY, SMNVEV (reference sequence). This chain's CDR3 is CASSLSVGQGAYGYTF. CDR3 DNA sequence: TGTGCCAGCAGTTTATCGGTTGGACAGGGGGCATATGGCTACACCTTC.

This clone was picked up a small number of times. The V and J genes are TRBV21-1 and TRBJ1-5; TRBD1 is the table's D call and was not checked against the DNA. TRBV21-1 is reported as a pseudogene. CDR3 size: 15 residues. The CDR3 DNA is TGTGCCAGCAAAGGGGAGGACAGGGGGGGTCAGCCCCAGCATTTT. This translates into CASKGEDRGGQPQHF.

The rearrangement joins TRBV4-1 to TRBJ2-5, with D uncertain. This CDR3 comprises 13 residues. Germline CDR1 MGHRA, CDR2 YSYEKL. V was trimmed by 0 bases and J by 3 bases, leaving 5 bases between them. CDR3 nucleotide sequence: TGCGCCAGCAGCCAAGATCCCGAAGAGACCCAGTACTTC. The encoded protein is CASSQDPEETQYF.

The chain couples TRBV27 to TRBJ1-2; D possibly corresponds to TRBD1 (6 bases). CDR1 MNHEY and CDR2 SMNVEV come from the germline V gene (reference sequence). V was trimmed by 6 bases and J by 2 bases, leaving 19 bases between them. The CDR3 extends over 16 amino acids. The CDR3 protein is CASRENALQGNYGYTF. CDR3 DNA sequence: TGTGCCAGCAGGGAGAACGCTTTACAGGGAAACTATGGCTACACCTTC.

This rearrangement joins TRBV5-1 to TRBJ1-3; possible D gene TRBD1, 6 bases. Deletions cut 4 bases from V and 0 bases from J, with 14 bases between. CDR3 length: 16 residues. Germline V gene sequence: CDR1 SGHRS, CDR2 YFSETQ. For the CDR3, the DNA is TGCGCCAGCAGCCCGGACAGTATTTTCTCTGGAAACACCATATATTTT. Encoded protein: CASSPDSIFSGNTIYF.

The CDR3 spells CASSSSPPGADTQYF. CDR3 DNA sequence: TGTGCCAGCAGCTCTTCCCCCCCGGGGGCAGATACGCAGTATTTT. The chain has TRBV13 and TRBJ2-3, with D possibly TRBD2 on 6 matching bases. Trimming took off 4 bases at V and 4 bases at J, with 15 bases between the two ends. CDR3 length: 15 amino acids. Germline V gene lookup returns CDR1 PRHDT and CDR2 FYEKMQ (reference sequence). Drawing the rest from reference TRBV13 and TRBJ2-3, the complete variable domain is AAGVIQSPRHLIKEKRETATLKCYPIPRHDTVYWYQQGPGQDPQFLISFYEKMQSDKGSIPDRFSAQQFSDYHSELNMSSLELGDSALYFCASSSSPPGADTQYFGPGTRLTVL.

V gene TRBV11-3 combines with J gene TRBJ2-2; a weak D match, TRBD1 (7 bases). V dropped 5 bases and J dropped 2 bases, with 12 bases sitting between them. CDR3 length equals 15 residues. The germline gives CDR1 SGHNT, CDR2 YENEEA. CDR3 DNA: TGTGCCAGCAGCACGCGGGACAGTAACACCGGGGAGCTGTTTTTT. It is translated as CASSTRDSNTGELFF. Supplemented by reference TRBV11-3 and TRBJ2-2, the full variable domain reads EAGVVQSPRYKIIEKKQPVAFWCNPISGHNTLYWYLQNLGQGPELLIRYENEEAVDDSQLPKDRFSAERLKGVDSTLKIQPAELGDSAVYLCASSTRDSNTGELFFGEGSRLTVL.

The chain uses TRBV10-3 and TRBJ1-3; tentatively, D is TRBD1 (6 bases). The germline CDR1 and CDR2 sequences are ENHRY and SYGVKD. V shed 5 bases and J shed 4 bases, with 18 bases lying between them. The CDR3 spans 16 residues. The CDR3: CAISNYRDTRGNTIYF. The CDR3 DNA is TGTGCCATCAGTAACTACCGGGACACTCGGGGAAACACCATATATTTT.

The chain has TRBV27 and TRBJ1-3; D remains unclear. The germline V gene has CDR1 MNHEY and CDR2 SMNVEV (reference sequence). Trimming took 4 bases from V and 0 from J, leaving 10 bases between them. This CDR3 spans 15 amino acids. The CDR3 is CASSYNSFSGNTIYF. For the CDR3, the DNA is TGTGCCAGCAGTTACAACAGCTTCTCTGGAAACACCATATATTTT.

V usage is TRBV19 and J usage is TRBJ1-1; D perhaps matches TRBD1 (6 bases). CDR1 and CDR2 (germline): LNHDA, SQIVND (reference sequence). V lost 3 bases, J lost 2 bases, and 10 bases lay in between. The CDR3 totals 14 residues. CDR3 region: CASSILDSNTEAFF. The CDR3 nucleotides are TGTGCCAGTAGTATTTTGGACAGCAACACTGAAGCTTTCTTT.

The rearrangement uses TRBV13 and TRBJ2-1; the match to TRBD2 covers 8 bases. Germline V gives CDR1 PRHDT, CDR2 FYEKMQ (reference sequence). V gave up 6 bases and J gave up 5 bases; unmatched junction bases: 6. The CDR3 has 14 residues. The CDR3 DNA reads TGTGCCAGCAGTCGGGAGACTAGCGACAATGAGCAGTTCTTC. Amino acid sequence: CASSRETSDNEQFF.

This clone appeared once. The rearrangement joins TRBV11-3 to TRBJ2-2; tentative D call: TRBD1 (5 bases). The CDR3 is made up of 18 amino acids. The germline V gene encodes CDR1 SGHNT and CDR2 YENEEA. Trimming shortened V by 8 bases and J by 5 bases, and 27 bases separated the two germline ends. This CDR3 reads CASSHGQARPLRTGELFF. The DNA of the CDR3 is TGTGCCAGCTCCCACGGACAAGCGCGACCTTTGAGAACCGGGGAGCTGTTTTTT.